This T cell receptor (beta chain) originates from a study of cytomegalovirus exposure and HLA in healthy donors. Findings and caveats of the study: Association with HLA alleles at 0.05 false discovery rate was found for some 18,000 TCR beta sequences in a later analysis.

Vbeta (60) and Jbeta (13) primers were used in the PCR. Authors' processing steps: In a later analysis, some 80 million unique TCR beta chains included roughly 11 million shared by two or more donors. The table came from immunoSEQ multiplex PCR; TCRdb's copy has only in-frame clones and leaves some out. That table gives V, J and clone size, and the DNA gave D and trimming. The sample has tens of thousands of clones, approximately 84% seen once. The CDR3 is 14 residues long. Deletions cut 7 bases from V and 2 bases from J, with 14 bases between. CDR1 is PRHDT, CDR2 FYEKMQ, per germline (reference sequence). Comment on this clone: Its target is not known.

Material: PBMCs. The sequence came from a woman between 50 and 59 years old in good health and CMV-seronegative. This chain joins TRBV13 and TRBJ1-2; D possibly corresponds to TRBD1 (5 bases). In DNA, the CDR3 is TGTGCCAGCAACCTTCAGGGTTACAACTATGGCTACACCTTC. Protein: CASNLQGYNYGYTF.